This TCR beta chain came from a study of blood T cell repertoires in COVID-19. At the level of the study: The analysed material was cDNA or gDNA that came from T cells, B-cell-depleted T cells, or PBMCs.

The repertoire was sequenced with immunoSEQ multiplex PCR; TCRdb's copy has only in-frame clones and lacks some. The sample gives about 200,000 clones, approximately 78% of which show up once; approximately 5.2% is in the top ten. The CDR3 is 15 amino acids. Germline CDR1 reads MNHEY; CDR2 reads SVGAGI. The V gene lost 1 base and the J gene lost 6 bases, with 12 bases spanning the gap. Sequencing was done on a sample of peripheral blood. This receptor was obtained from a woman in her 70s with COVID-19, enrolled during active disease. The chain uses TRBV6-5 and TRBJ1-4; D is possibly TRBD1 (5 bases). The CDR3 DNA sequence: TGTGCCAGCAGTTACTTTCGGGGGGTGGATGAAAAACTGTTTTTT. It yields the protein CASSYFRGVDEKLFF.